Below, one T cell receptor (beta chain) is given with its context. Its specificity is unknown. Expressed TCRB transcripts were sequenced after all isolated RNA was converted to cDNA. Sequencing was performed with immunoSEQ multiplex PCR; in TCRdb, only in-frame clones are kept and a portion is missing. The top ten clones hold approximately 0.02% of a sample with 350,000 to 450,000 clones, over 13% of them seen once. The record originates from a study of beta chain features in type 1 diabetes. Notes on the study in general: Moderately but significantly shorter TCRB CDR3s were found in Type 1 diabetes patients in all four CD4+ subsets. Patients' naive, central memory and regulatory TCRB repertoires appeared more alike than those of healthy donors. There was no resolution here of whether HLA type influences TCRB rearrangement. Insertion counts at VDJ junctions were lower in type 1 diabetes patients, who also showed more deletions there.

Germline V gene lookup returns CDR1 SGDLS and CDR2 YYNGEE. Trimming took 4 bases from V and 7 from J; bases not matched to a gene: 6. This CDR3 spans 14 amino acids. The sequence was obtained from a woman between 18 and 30 years old in good health. The sequenced material came from naive CD4+ T cells from blood. The rearrangement joins TRBV9 to TRBJ2-2; 8 nucleotides align to TRBD2. This CDR3 is CASSTRTSSGELFF. Written as DNA, the CDR3 is TGTGCCAGCAGCACCCGGACTAGCAGCGGGGAGCTGTTTTTT.